The 11 T cell receptor beta chains in this list originate from one sample, sequenced in a study of blood T cell repertoires in COVID-19. Sequenced by immunoSEQ multiplex PCR; TCRdb stores in-frame clones only, minus some. The sample has 240,000 or so clones; about 85% are singletons. Sequenced input: peripheral blood. These receptors were taken from a man in his sixties who had recovered from COVID-19.

V gene TRBV10-1 combines with J gene TRBJ2-5; TRBD2 is a possible D gene (5 bases). The V end lost 0 bases, the J end lost 5 bases, and 13 bases lay between the germline ends. This CDR3 has 15 amino acids. The germline V gene encodes CDR1 WNHNN and CDR2 SYGVQD (reference sequence). CDR3 amino acids: CASSESIRSGETQYF. Here the CDR3 DNA reads TGCGCCAGCAGTGAGTCAATAAGGAGCGGTGAGACCCAGTACTTC.

The CDR3 DNA reads TGTGCCAGCAGCCAACATACAGTTATCCCCGGTTTTCCCCTCCACTTT. Translation gives CASSQHTVIPGFPLHF. The chain uses TRBV5-5 and TRBJ1-6; D gene ambiguous. This CDR3 region has 16 residues. CDR1 is SGHKS and CDR2 is YYEKEE in the germline V gene (reference sequence). V was cut by 4 bases and J by 13 bases, with 24 bases left in between.

The rearrangement links TRBV19 to TRBJ1-5; 11 nucleotides align to TRBD1. CDR3 size: 21 residues. Unmatched junction bases numbered 14, after V lost 1 base and J lost 0 bases. In germline, CDR1 is LNHDA, CDR2 SQIVND (reference sequence). The CDR3 nucleotides are TGTGCCAGTAGTATAGCTGGGACAGGGGGTATCCTTGGGTTTAGCAATCAGCCCCAGCATTTT. Residues: CASSIAGTGGILGFSNQPQHF.

This clone has only a few counts. This chain joins TRBV9 and TRBJ2-1; possibly TRBD1 for D (7 bases). Trimming cost V 0 bases and J 8 bases, with 15 bases left between them. Germline CDR1 is SGDLS and CDR2 is YYNGEE. The CDR3 length is 15 residues. The CDR3 DNA follows: TGTGCCAGCAGCGTAGGAAATGGAGGGGGCGATGAGCAGTTCTTC. It yields the protein CASSVGNGGGDEQFF.

This chain joins TRBV24-1 and TRBJ2-3; the match to TRBD2 covers 13 bases. Trimming removed 1 base from V and 0 bases from J; junction bases left unmatched: 6. Germline-derived CDR1 and CDR2 are KGHDR and SFDVKD. This CDR3 region has 19 residues. The CDR3 here is CATSDFGLAGALSTDTQYF. In DNA form, the CDR3 reads TGTGCCACCAGTGATTTCGGACTAGCGGGGGCCCTTAGCACAGATACGCAGTATTTT.

The chain couples TRBV5-1 to TRBJ2-2; D not resolved. CDR1 SGHRS and CDR2 YFSETQ come from the germline V gene. Between the trimmed V and J ends, which lost 1 base and 1 base, there was a span of 5 bases. This CDR3 is built from 14 residues. DNA for the CDR3: TGCGCCAGCAGCTTGAGACAGAACACCGGGGAGCTGTTTTTT. Residues: CASSLRQNTGELFF.

The chain has TRBV7-8 and TRBJ1-2; D unresolved. Germline assignment: CDR1 SGHVS and CDR2 FQNEAQ. With 1 base removed from V and 3 bases from J, the gap between germline ends came to 9 bases. The length of the CDR3 is 14 residues. The CDR3 region is CASSLGNRDYGYTF. In DNA form, the CDR3 reads TGTGCCAGCAGCTTAGGTAACCGAGACTATGGCTACACCTTC.

The chain is built from TRBV3-1 (or the pseudogene TRBV3-2) and TRBJ2-2, with a possible D match to TRBD2 (6 bases). This CDR3 has 16 amino acids. The ends were cut back, 6 bases at V and 3 bases at J, with 17 bases in the middle. CDR1 and CDR2 (germline): LGHDT, YNNKEL (reference sequence). The DNA for the CDR3 is TGTGCCAGCAGGCCGCGGCGGGGTTCCGACACCGGGGAGCTGTTTTTT. Translated: CASRPRRGSDTGELFF.

This clone was observed once. V gene TRBV12-5 combines with J gene TRBJ2-7, with D uncertain. The CDR3 runs 13 residues. Trimming took 7 bases from V and 9 from J, leaving 19 bases between them. The germline CDR1 and CDR2 sequences are LGHNT and FRNRAP. This chain's CDR3 is CASATNEITVQYV. The CDR3 DNA is TGTGCTAGTGCCACTAATGAGATCACCGTGCAGTACGTC.

This chain connects TRBV5-1 to TRBJ2-3, with TRBD1 matching over 7 bases. J gave up 1 base and V 4 bases, and 6 bases lay outside the gene matches. The V gene's germline CDR1 is SGHRS and CDR2 YFSETQ. This CDR3 has 15 residues. This CDR3 is CASSPDRVGTDTQYF. CDR3 coding DNA: TGCGCCAGCAGCCCAGACAGGGTGGGCACAGATACGCAGTATTTT.

Turning to this clone: One junction end does not reproduce the germline sequence, and a read error may be involved. J is TRBJ2-3 and V is TRBV7-9; D may be TRBD1 (7 bases). Germline CDR1 SEHNR, CDR2 FQNEAQ (reference sequence). The CDR3 covers 15 residues. In DNA form, the CDR3 reads TGTGCCAGCAGCTTAAAGTCTGGAGGGACAGATACACAGTATTTT. It encodes CASSLKSGGTDTQYF.